This TCR beta chain was observed in a study of OX40 agonist ivuxolimab in advanced cancers. Study information: The mean age was about 57 years, ranging from 23 to 79, with around four fifths of participants male.

Clones were sequenced by immunoSEQ multiplex PCR, and TCRdb holds only the in-frame ones, with some missing. Among over 30,000 clones listed, about nine tenths were seen once. This CDR3 is 14 amino acids long. Trimming removed 1 base at V and 1 base at J, with 9 bases between. Germline loops: CDR1 SGDLS, CDR2 YYNGEE. The chain joins TRBV9 to TRBJ2-7; D uncertain. This receptor was identified in an adult with an advanced solid tumor such as melanoma, head and neck, liver or kidney cancer. Here the sequenced sample was CD4+ or CD8+ T cells sorted from blood, taken in a trial of the OX40 agonist ivuxolimab. The CDR3 here is CASSVSGHSYEQYF. CDR3 nucleotides: TGTGCCAGCAGCGTATCTGGCCATTCCTACGAGCAGTACTTC.